These 24 T cell receptor beta chains originate from one sample sequenced in a study of technical replicates of blood from a few donors. Only in-frame clones appear in the TCRdb table, and some are missing; sequencing was by immunoSEQ multiplex PCR. The profile covers more than 15,000 clones, with 82% appearing a single time and roughly 9.1% taken by the ten largest. The sequenced sample consisted of PBMCs. These receptors all stem from a human donor in good health. Some clones in this sample may be carry-over from other donors' samples.

The chain uses TRBV6-1 and TRBJ2-1, with TRBD2 identical over 10 bases. With V trimmed by 3 bases and J by 5 bases, 7 bases remained unmatched. Germline CDR1 and CDR2: MNHNS and SASEGT. CDR3 length equals 16 residues. The DNA for the CDR3 is TGTGCCAGCAGTGATGAGTTAGGGACTAGCGACAATGAGCAGTTCTTC. Its translation is CASSDELGTSDNEQFF.

The chain recombines TRBV5-4 with TRBJ2-1; 8 bases are shared with TRBD2. Germline lookup yields CDR1 SGHNT and CDR2 YYREEE (reference sequence). Unmatched junction bases numbered 14, after V lost 4 bases and J lost 2 bases. The CDR3 runs 18 residues. The CDR3 is CASSPQGYGGRTYNEQFF. CDR3 DNA sequence: TGTGCCAGCAGCCCTCAGGGGTACGGCGGGAGGACCTACAATGAGCAGTTCTTC.

In its sample, this clone was seen a few times. The CDR3: CASSPGASGRTDTQYF. The CDR3 DNA sequence: TGTGCCAGCAGCCCCGGCGCTAGCGGACGCACAGATACGCAGTATTTT. This chain links TRBV5-6 with TRBJ2-3; 7 nucleotides align to TRBD2. Germline lookup yields CDR1 SGHDT and CDR2 YYEEEE. The CDR3 spans 16 residues. V trimming: 4 bases; J trimming: 1 base; junction bases outside the gene matches: 9.

This chain joins TRBV30 and TRBJ2-1; D might be TRBD2 (6 bases). CDR3 length: 14 residues. The germline V gene has CDR1 GTSNPN and CDR2 SVGIG (reference sequence). The V gene lost 5 bases and the J gene lost 5 bases, with 16 bases spanning the gap. The CDR3 is CAWGRTLYHNEQFF. The CDR3 nucleotides are TGTGCCTGGGGGAGGACCCTTTACCACAATGAGCAGTTCTTC.

J is TRBJ2-6 and V is TRBV5-1, with a weak D call TRBD1 (6 bases). Trimming removed 4 bases from V and 4 bases from J, with 18 bases in between. Germline-derived CDR1 and CDR2 are SGHRS and YFSETQ. The CDR3 totals 17 residues. CDR3 DNA: TGCGCCAGCAGCACCGGGACATCACAAACCGGGGCCAACGTCCTGACTTTC. This gives the protein CASSTGTSQTGANVLTF.

This chain links TRBV6-1 with TRBJ2-3; D call uncertain. The CDR3 totals 13 residues. Trimming removed 8 bases from V and 2 bases from J, with 11 bases in between. The germline gives CDR1 MNHNS, CDR2 SASEGT. CDR3 nucleotide sequence: TGTGCCAGCGCGTGGCGGCCCACAGATACGCAGTATTTT. Its protein is CASAWRPTDTQYF.

The gene calls are TRBV7-3 and TRBJ2-7; TRBD2 aligns across 8 bases. The trim removed 3 bases at V and 7 bases at J, leaving 8 bases unmatched. Germline loops: CDR1 SGHTA, CDR2 FQGTGA. The CDR3 runs to 14 residues. For the CDR3, the DNA is TGTGCCAGCAGCTTGTCCAGCGGGAGTTGGGAGCAGTACTTC. Its protein product is CASSLSSGSWEQYF.

This chain links TRBV5-1 with TRBJ1-2, with 7 positions matching TRBD1. J lost 0 bases, V lost 0 bases, and 8 bases had no gene match. This CDR3 comprises 17 residues. Germline V lookup: CDR1 SGHRS, CDR2 YFSETQ. CDR3 bases: TGCGCCAGCAGCTTGGGACAGGGCCTTAAAGCTAACTATGGCTACACCTTC. It specifies CASSLGQGLKANYGYTF. Drawing the rest from reference TRBV5-1 and TRBJ1-2, the complete variable domain is KAGVTQTPRYLIKTRGQQVTLSCSPISGHRSVSWYQQTPGQGLQFLFEYFSETQRNKGNFPGRFSGRQFSNSRSEMNVSTLELGDSALYLCASSLGQGLKANYGYTFGSGTRLTVV.

The chain links TRBV30 to TRBJ1-6; TRBD1 might be the D (6 bases). Trimming stripped 1 base from V and 6 bases from J, with 13 bases between. This CDR3 contains 15 residues. CDR1 GTSNPN and CDR2 SVGIG come from the germline V gene (reference sequence). CDR3 sequence: CAWSEQGIGNSPLHF. CDR3 nucleotide sequence: TGTGCCTGGAGTGAACAGGGTATCGGTAATTCACCCCTCCACTTT. The variable domain in full, with the rest retrieved from reference TRBV30 and TRBJ1-6, is SQTIHQWPATLVQPVGSPLSLECTVEGTSNPNLYWYRQAAGRGLQLLFYSVGIGQISSEVPQNLSASRPQDRQFILSSKKLLLSDSGFYLCAWSEQGIGNSPLHFGNGTRLTVT.

V usage is TRBV19 and J usage is TRBJ1-1; D perhaps matches TRBD1 (6 bases). The CDR3 spans 14 residues. Germline CDR1 is LNHDA and CDR2 is SQIVND (reference sequence). V was cut by 7 bases and J by 4 bases, with 16 bases left in between. CDR3 in amino acids: CASILGRGGTEAFF. CDR3 in DNA: TGTGCCAGTATCCTCGGGAGGGGGGGCACTGAAGCTTTCTTT. The full variable domain, completed using reference TRBV19 and TRBJ1-1, is DGGITQSPKYLFRKEGQNVTLSCEQNLNHDAMYWYRQDPGQGLRLIYYSQIVNDFQKGDIAEGYSVSREKKESFPLTVTSAQKNPTAFYLCASILGRGGTEAFFGQGTRLTVV.

The chain links TRBV5-1 to TRBJ2-5; 9 nucleotides align to TRBD2. Trimming at V came to 3 bases and at J to 5 bases, leaving 11 bases not matched to a gene. This CDR3 is 16 amino acids long. The germline V gene encodes CDR1 SGHRS and CDR2 YFSETQ. DNA for the CDR3: TGCGCCAGCAGCTCCGGAACCTTAGCGGGAGATGAGACCCAGTACTTC. Translated, it gives CASSSGTLAGDETQYF.

This clone was detected only a few times. The J gene is TRBJ1-5, the V gene TRBV28, with a possible D match to TRBD1 (6 bases). Germline CDR1 is MDHEN and CDR2 is SYDVKM. V dropped 3 bases and J dropped 1 base, with 10 bases sitting between them. This CDR3 region has 15 residues. Here the CDR3 reads CASSFGQTSNQPQHF. The CDR3 DNA reads TGTGCCAGCAGTTTTGGACAGACGAGCAATCAGCCCCAGCATTTT.

In this sample, this clone turned up a few times. This sequence joins TRBV7-8 and TRBJ2-5; 9 nucleotides agree with TRBD1. The CDR3 totals 14 residues. CDR1 and CDR2 (germline): SGHVS, FQNEAQ. Unmatched junction bases numbered 5, after V lost 4 bases and J lost 5 bases. The CDR3 reads CASSSGQGLETQYF. CDR3 DNA sequence: TGTGCCAGCAGCTCGGGACAGGGTTTGGAGACCCAGTACTTC. Complete variable domain (other parts from reference TRBV7-8 and TRBJ2-5): GAGVSQSPRYKVAKRGQDVALRCDPISGHVSLFWYQQALGQGPEFLTYFQNEAQLDKSGLPSDRFFAERPEGSVSTLKIQRTQQEDSAVYLCASSSGQGLETQYFGPGTRLLVL.

V usage is TRBV7-2 and J usage is TRBJ2-5; D unclear. Germline assignment: CDR1 SGHTA and CDR2 FQGNSA. This CDR3 region has 13 residues. V was shortened by 3 bases and J by 0 bases, with 5 bases between the two germline ends. The CDR3 region is CASSLSHQETQYF. The DNA of the CDR3 is TGTGCCAGCAGCTTGTCTCACCAAGAGACCCAGTACTTC.

The rearrangement joins TRBV16 to TRBJ2-1; 7 nucleotides line up with TRBD2. The V gene end was trimmed by 4 bases and the J gene end by 10 bases; junction bases not matched to a gene: 1. The CDR3 is 11 amino acids. The germline V gene encodes CDR1 KGHSY and CDR2 FQNENV. CDR3 sequence: CASSRGGEQFF. The CDR3 nucleotides read TGTGCCAGCAGCCGGGGGGGGGAGCAGTTCTTC.

This clone is termed medium-sized. The chain is built from TRBV27 and TRBJ2-1; 7 bases map to TRBD2. This CDR3 is built from 13 residues. CDR1 MNHEY and CDR2 SMNVEV come from the germline V gene (reference sequence). Unmatched junction bases numbered 6, after V lost 4 bases and J lost 9 bases. In DNA form, the CDR3 reads TGTGCCAGCAGTTCTACTAGCGCGGGTGAGCAGTTCTTC. Its translation: CASSSTSAGEQFF.

This sequence joins TRBV6-4 and TRBJ2-3; 7 nucleotides align to TRBD2. V dropped 0 bases and J dropped 5; count of bases not matched to a gene: 5. The CDR3 loop spans 15 amino acids. CDR1 and CDR2 (germline): MRHNA, SNTAGT. The CDR3 protein is CASSDSGGSGDTQYF. CDR3 bases: TGTGCCAGCAGTGACTCTGGCGGGAGTGGAGATACGCAGTATTTT.

The J gene is TRBJ2-1, the V gene TRBV6-1; the match to TRBD2 covers 13 bases. The V and J ends lost 0 bases and 8 bases, in that order; junction bases with no gene match: 7. The CDR3 extends over 17 amino acids. Germline V gene lookup returns CDR1 MNHNS and CDR2 SASEGT. CDR3 sequence: CASSEALWTSGSDEQFF. CDR3 bases: TGTGCCAGCAGTGAAGCGCTGTGGACTAGCGGGAGTGATGAGCAGTTCTTC.

The CDR3: CASSPGDQPQHF. CDR3 coding DNA: TGCGCCAGCAGCCCAGGGGATCAGCCCCAGCATTTT. The chain employs TRBV23-1 and TRBJ1-5, with a possible D match to TRBD1 (6 bases). TRBV23-1 is annotated as an ORF whose role is uncertain. V lost 6 bases to trimming and J lost 5 bases, with 8 bases between them. CDR3 size: 12 residues.

The chain links TRBV10-3 to TRBJ1-3; TRBD1 matches 9 bases. The V and J ends lost 2 bases and 0 bases, in that order; junction bases with no gene match: 14. The CDR3 runs 20 residues. CDR1 is ENHRY and CDR2 is SYGVKD in the germline V gene. The CDR3 loop reads CAISEAPDRGGRHSGNTIYF. CDR3 in DNA: TGTGCCATCAGTGAGGCCCCGGACAGGGGTGGCCGCCACTCTGGAAACACCATATATTTT.

This chain uses TRBV5-1 with TRBJ1-4, with 7 positions matching TRBD1. The ends lost 0 bases at V and 7 bases at J; junction bases unmatched: 3. The V gene's germline CDR1 is SGHRS and CDR2 YFSETQ. The CDR3 length is 14 residues. The CDR3 bases are TGCGCCAGCAGCTTGGACAGGGGAGGTGAAAAACTGTTTTTT. Encoded protein: CASSLDRGGEKLFF.

The CDR3: CASSFDGSTYNEQFF. CDR3 in DNA: TGTGCCAGCAGCTTTGATGGTAGCACCTACAATGAGCAGTTCTTC. The genes are TRBV11-2 and TRBJ2-1; D ambiguous. Germline V CDR1 and CDR2: SGHAT, FQNNGV. The CDR3 spans 15 residues. V was clipped by 3 bases and J by 2 bases, with 11 bases between them.

The chain has TRBV6-5 and TRBJ1-1; 7 bases match TRBD1. Germline V gene sequence: CDR1 MNHEY, CDR2 SVGAGI. Trimming took 5 bases from V and 9 from J; bases not matched to a gene: 9. The CDR3 is 13 amino acids. The CDR3 is CASSDFQGEKAFF. The CDR3, as DNA: TGTGCCAGCAGTGACTTCCAGGGGGAGAAAGCTTTCTTT.

The V call is TRBV6-5, the J call TRBJ2-1; 13 nucleotides line up with TRBD2. The germline CDR1 and CDR2 sequences are MNHEY and SVGAGI. J lost 8 bases, V lost 2 bases, and 6 bases had no gene match. The CDR3 runs to 16 residues. CDR3 DNA sequence: TGTGCCAGCAGTTACGGCCGGACTAGCGGGGGCGATGAGCAGTTCTTC. It yields the protein CASSYGRTSGGDEQFF.